A selection of T cell receptor beta chains follows, all from one sample in a study of beta chain features in type 1 diabetes. Profiled with immunoSEQ multiplex PCR; TCRdb holds only in-frame clones, not every one. This sample has about 650,000 clones, with around 12% found just once. The sample comprised naive CD4+ T cells from blood. These receptors were obtained from a man aged 25 to 40 with type 1 diabetes. CDR3s include the opening cysteine and the closing phenylalanine or tryptophan. A D gene is named only where the DNA matches it firmly. Where a row states a size, it is once, few, many or the class of an expanded clone; other rows omit it.

v_call	clone_size	j_call	d_call	cdr3_aa	cdr3_nt
TRBV10-3	few	TRBJ2-7	.	CASNAQGSYEQYF	TGTGCCTCGAACGCCCAGGGTAGCTACGAGCAGTACTTC
TRBV28	.	TRBJ2-3	.	CASSTPRTATDTQYF	TGTGCCAGCAGTACCCCCCGGACAGCCACAGATACGCAGTATTTT
TRBV6-1	few	TRBJ1-1	.	CASSDGQGQAEAFF	TGTGCCAGCAGTGATGGTCAGGGGCAGGCTGAAGCTTTCTTT
TRBV11-2	.	TRBJ1-2	.	CASSLDSGGYGYTF	TGTGCCAGCAGCTTAGATTCCGGAGGCTATGGCTACACCTTC
TRBV16	few	TRBJ2-4	.	CASSPNGQGSDIQYF	TGTGCCAGCAGCCCCAACGGGCAGGGTTCGGACATTCAGTACTTC
TRBV9	few	TRBJ1-2	.	CASSGGDYGYTF	TGTGCCAGCAGCGGTGGAGACTATGGCTACACCTTC
TRBV7-9	few	TRBJ1-2	.	CASSLGRDGYGYTF	TGTGCCAGCAGCTTAGGACGGGACGGCTATGGCTACACCTTC
TRBV11-2	.	TRBJ1-1	.	CASSLEVGAEAFF	TGTGCCAGCAGCTTAGAGGTCGGGGCTGAAGCTTTCTTT
TRBV7-9	.	TRBJ1-5	.	CASSVGGVNQPQHF	TGTGCCAGCAGCGTCGGGGGGGTGAATCAGCCCCAGCATTTT
TRBV25-1	few	TRBJ2-3	TRBD2	CASSVATGGADTQYF	TGTGCCAGCAGTGTCGCCACGGGGGGAGCAGATACGCAGTATTTT
TRBV7-2	few	TRBJ2-7	.	CASSLWVASREQYF	TGTGCCAGCAGCTTATGGGTTGCCTCTCGTGAGCAGTACTTC
TRBV6-6	few	TRBJ1-2	.	CASSYSANYGYTF	TGTGCCAGCAGTTACTCAGCTAACTATGGCTACACCTTC
TRBV6-1	.	TRBJ1-5	TRBD1	CASSEADRAYSNQPQHF	TGTGCCAGCAGTGAAGCAGACAGGGCGTATAGCAATCAGCCCCAGCATTTT
TRBV28	.	TRBJ1-3	.	CASSPPLGAGGNTIYF	TGTGCCAGCAGTCCCCCCCTGGGGGCAGGTGGAAACACCATATATTTT
TRBV2	few	TRBJ1-1	.	CASSDELNTEAFF	TGTGCCAGCAGTGACGAGCTGAACACTGAAGCTTTCTTT
TRBV5-1	.	TRBJ1-4	TRBD1	CASSVRDRGRTNEKLFF	TGCGCCAGCAGCGTCCGGGACAGGGGGCGAACTAATGAAAAACTGTTTTTT
TRBV5-4	.	TRBJ2-6	TRBD1	CASSSGQGWSGANVLTF	TGTGCCAGCAGTTCAGGACAGGGCTGGTCTGGGGCCAACGTCCTGACTTTC
TRBV18	.	TRBJ1-6	TRBD1	CASSPRDRGSNSPLHF	TGTGCCAGCTCACCAAGGGACAGGGGTTCTAATTCACCCCTCCACTTT
TRBV19	.	TRBJ2-7	.	CASSGQGIEYEQYF	TGTGCCAGTAGTGGGCAGGGAATAGAGTACGAGCAGTACTTC
TRBV9	.	TRBJ2-1	.	CASSSRGLVYNEQFF	TGTGCCAGCAGCTCTCGGGGGCTGGTCTACAATGAGCAGTTCTTC
TRBV4-3	few	TRBJ2-7	.	CASSQGLVGSYEQYF	TGCGCCAGCAGCCAAGGGCTAGTAGGCTCGTACGAGCAGTACTTC
TRBV25-1	few	TRBJ1-5	.	CASSDTYSNQPQHF	TGTGCCAGCAGTGACACCTATAGCAATCAGCCCCAGCATTTT
TRBV19	few	TRBJ2-1	.	CASGDRTVNEQFF	TGTGCCAGTGGTGACAGAACCGTCAATGAGCAGTTCTTC
TRBV18	.	TRBJ1-5	.	CASSPGLNQPQHF	TGTGCCAGCTCACCTGGGCTCAATCAGCCCCAGCATTTT
TRBV30	few	TRBJ1-6	.	CAWSVDSPLHF	TGTGCCTGGAGTGTAGATTCACCCCTCCACTTT
TRBV7-9	few	TRBJ2-7	.	CASSLNLYEQYF	TGTGCCAGCAGCTTAAATTTGTACGAGCAGTACTTC
TRBV4-1	few	TRBJ2-3	.	CASSAQGSDTQYF	TGCGCCAGCAGCGCACAGGGCTCGGATACGCAGTATTTT
TRBV6-1	.	TRBJ1-2	TRBD1	CASSGRDRDAYTF	TGTGCCAGCAGTGGAAGGGACAGGGATGCCTACACCTTC
TRBV7-2	.	TRBJ2-5	.	CASSLRVYQETQYF	TGTGCCAGCAGCTTACGCGTGTACCAAGAGACCCAGTACTTC
TRBV9	.	TRBJ1-5	.	CASSVNPNSSQPQHF	TGTGCCAGCAGCGTAAATCCTAACAGTAGTCAGCCCCAGCATTTT
TRBV11-2	few	TRBJ1-2	.	CASSSLSAGPKNGYTF	TGTGCCAGCAGCTCCCTTAGCGCGGGGCCTAAGAATGGCTACACCTTC
TRBV7-6	few	TRBJ2-7	.	CASSLARDGTYEQYF	TGTGCCAGCAGCTTAGCGCGGGACGGAACCTACGAGCAGTACTTC
TRBV5-6	.	TRBJ1-5	.	CASFRAGASNQPQHF	TGTGCCAGCTTCCGGGCAGGAGCAAGCAATCAGCCCCAGCATTTT
TRBV9	.	TRBJ1-1	TRBD1	CASSDTGALNTEAFF	TGTGCCAGCAGCGACACAGGGGCCCTGAACACTGAAGCTTTCTTT
TRBV28	few	TRBJ2-7	TRBD1	CASSLSLLGTGLHEQYF	TGTGCCAGCAGTTTAAGCCTCCTCGGGACAGGGTTACACGAGCAGTACTTC
TRBV29-1	few	TRBJ1-6	TRBD1	CSVQGQPRAPLHF	TGCAGCGTCCAGGGACAGCCCAGGGCACCCCTCCACTTT
TRBV25-1	.	TRBJ2-7	TRBD1	CASRKGTGATYEQYF	TGTGCCAGCAGGAAGGGGACAGGGGCTACCTACGAGCAGTACTTC
TRBV2	few	TRBJ1-5	TRBD1	CASSGQGFNQPQHF	TGTGCCAGCAGTGGACAGGGGTTCAATCAGCCCCAGCATTTT
TRBV7-9	.	TRBJ1-1	TRBD1	CASSPGQGGDTEAFF	TGTGCCAGCAGCCCAGGACAGGGGGGTGACACTGAAGCTTTCTTT
TRBV28	few	TRBJ1-5	.	CASSTQRAFLSPQHF	TGTGCCAGCAGTACACAGCGGGCCTTCTTATCACCCCAGCATTTT
TRBV2	few	TRBJ2-7	.	CASSDYRGAPYEQYF	TGTGCCAGCAGTGATTATCGGGGGGCCCCCTACGAGCAGTACTTC
TRBV5-6	few	TRBJ2-1	TRBD1	CASSLAGDRVPYNEQFF	TGTGCCAGCAGCTTGGCCGGGGACAGGGTGCCCTACAATGAGCAGTTCTTC
TRBV2	.	TRBJ1-4	.	CASSDIPSNEKLFF	TGTGCCAGCAGTGACATACCCTCAAATGAAAAACTGTTTTTT
TRBV19	.	TRBJ1-2	TRBD1	CASSSETGYNGYTF	TGTGCCAGTAGTTCCGAGACAGGGTATAACGGCTACACCTTC
TRBV6-5	few	TRBJ2-7	.	CASSYLMDGTYEQYF	TGTGCCAGCAGTTATTTGATGGACGGAACCTACGAGCAGTACTTC
TRBV10-2	.	TRBJ2-5	.	CASSESTSQETQYF	TGCGCCAGCAGTGAGTCGACTAGCCAAGAGACCCAGTACTTC
TRBV5-6	.	TRBJ2-7	.	CASSLVGDDEQYF	TGTGCCAGCAGCTTGGTCGGGGACGACGAGCAGTACTTC